These T cell receptor beta chains were read from a single sample in a study of cytomegalovirus exposure and HLA in healthy donors. The method was immunoSEQ multiplex PCR; TCRdb's version includes in-frame clones alone and lacks a portion of them. This table has about 21,000 clones, 60% to 80% appearing once. Sequenced input: PBMCs. The receptors here all came from a man aged 55-75 years in good health and CMV-seronegative. Each CDR3 is given without its conserved first and last residue.

cdr3_aa,j_call,v_call
AWSSNRLAGAGETQY,TRBJ2-5,TRBV30
ASCPGGAGGLGDTQY,TRBJ2-3,TRBV7-9
ASSTQGANTEAF,TRBJ1-1,TRBV2
ASSDQGVKETQY,TRBJ2-5,TRBV19
ASSSRETSGRQF,TRBJ2-1,TRBV28
ASSLRVVDLYEQY,TRBJ2-7,TRBV27
ASSSAGQGIYEQY,TRBJ2-7,TRBV6-5
ASFLPGQGSYEQY,TRBJ2-7,TRBV2
ASSPMAGSHYEQY,.,TRBV13
ASGFSGGQDTQY,TRBJ2-3,TRBV12-5
ASSRSGQNTGELF,TRBJ2-2,TRBV5-4
ASSPNIGGSGELF,TRBJ2-2,TRBV7-3
ASSLQNTEAF,TRBJ1-1,TRBV5-5
ASSHYTSSYNEQF,TRBJ2-1,TRBV7-8
ASSDPKNSPLH,TRBJ1-6,TRBV2
ASSSRALAGGGTGELF,TRBJ2-2,TRBV7-9
ASSFRTGISTDTQY,TRBJ2-3,TRBV27
ASSSLVLSRGRPYEQY,TRBJ2-7,TRBV11-2
ASSPTSTTGELF,TRBJ2-2,TRBV7-7
SVLENVYEQY,TRBJ2-7,TRBV29-1
ASRPTGQANTGELF,TRBJ2-2,TRBV19